This T cell receptor (beta chain) was observed in a study of blood T cell repertoires in COVID-19. Losses at the gene ends were 2 bases for V and 1 base for J; bases not matched to a gene: 4. Germline-derived CDR1 and CDR2 are LGHNA and YSLEER. This CDR3 comprises 16 residues. Measured with immunoSEQ multiplex PCR; TCRdb has only the in-frame clones, and not every one. The sample lists 57,000 or so clones; approximately 86% were seen once. This TCR derives from a human donor in a cohort sampled during active COVID-19. The V and J genes are TRBV4-3 and TRBJ2-2, with 7 bases fitting TRBD2. Sequences were obtained from peripheral blood. The CDR3 is CASSQQGGMNTGELFF. CDR3 sequence (DNA): TGCGCCAGCAGCCAACAGGGAGGGATGAACACCGGGGAGCTGTTTTTT.